This TCR beta chain originates from a study of high-grade serous ovarian cancer treatment subgroups. General study points: CDR1 and CDR2 were left unanalyzed; analyses focused on CDR3. Different patients shared almost no repertoire; same-patient tumors shared about 0.1 to 0.8.

Libraries were prepared by immunoSEQ multiplex PCR; TCRdb keeps only in-frame clonotypes and omits some of them. This sample yields a few thousand clones, of which over 60% are seen a single time; approximately 8% belongs to the top ten. Comment on this clone: Its specificity is not known.

The CDR3 is made up of 10 amino acids. V lost 7 bases and J 11 bases, leaving 11 bases between the germline ends. Germline V gives CDR1 SNHLY, CDR2 FYNNEI. Tumor samples were obtained before definitive surgery or chemotherapy. The sequence came from a human donor with high-grade serous ovarian cancer. Sequenced: tumor tissue. The rearrangement uses TRBV2 and TRBJ1-1, with D hard to call. The CDR3 protein is CASKIVGAFF. CDR3 DNA sequence: TGTGCCAGCAAAATAGTTGGGGCTTTCTTT.